The entry below describes one T cell receptor (beta chain). The data belong to a study of cytomegalovirus exposure and HLA in healthy donors. CDR3 length equals 14 residues. CDR1 is MDHEN and CDR2 is SYDVKM in the germline V gene. Trimming removed 7 bases from V and 3 bases from J; junction bases left unmatched: 8. The PCR ran on 60 Vbeta and 13 Jbeta primers. Data came from immunoSEQ multiplex PCR; TCRdb stores just in-frame clones and leaves some out. This table holds 270,000 or so clones, roughly 89% found once. The sequenced sample consisted of PBMCs. The J gene is TRBJ2-7, the V gene TRBV28, with 8 nucleotides matching TRBD2. This clonotype originated in a man aged 35 to 55 in good health and CMV-seropositive. This CDR3 reads CASTRGGSLYEQYF. CDR3 sequence (DNA): TGTGCCAGCACTCGGGGGGGATCCCTCTACGAGCAGTACTTC.